The rows below give T cell receptor beta chains drawn from one sample of a study of cytomegalovirus exposure and HLA in healthy donors. Sequenced by immunoSEQ multiplex PCR; TCRdb stores in-frame clones only, minus some. Of about 170,000 clones in the sample, about 80% were seen once. The sequenced material came from PBMCs. The source is a female donor in good health and CMV-seronegative. Each CDR3 is given with its conserved first and last residue. D genes are given only for firm matches. Clone sizes are given selectively: once, few, many, or a class where the clone is expanded.

v_gene,abundance,d_gene,j_gene,CDR3nt,CDR3aa
TRBV30,.,TRBD1,TRBJ2-7,TGTGCCTGGGGGACAGGGGTATACGAGCAGTACTTC,CAWGTGVYEQYF
TRBV7-8,few,.,TRBJ2-1,TGTGCCAGCAGCTTAGAGGGTGGGGGGGCGCCTAATGAGCAGTTCTTC,CASSLEGGGAPNEQFF
TRBV4-1,.,.,TRBJ2-7,TGCGCCAGCAGCCAAGGGGGACTGTCCTACGAGCAGTACTTC,CASSQGGLSYEQYF
TRBV19,.,.,TRBJ1-1,TGTGCCAGTAGTATAGCTAGCAAAGCTTTCTTT,CASSIASKAFF
TRBV29-1,.,TRBD1,TRBJ1-2,TGCAGCGTTGAAGATACAGGGGACCCCTTGGGGGGCTACACCTTC,CSVEDTGDPLGGYTF
TRBV18,few,.,TRBJ2-5,TGTGCCAGCTCACCAAGCAGGGGACCCGAGACCCAGTACTTC,CASSPSRGPETQYF
TRBV7-8,.,.,TRBJ2-7,TGTGCCAGCAGCTCCGGACAGGGAGGGGAGCAGTACTTC,CASSSGQGGEQYF
TRBV10-3,once,TRBD1,TRBJ1-2,TGTGCCATCAGTGAGTGGGCAGGGGGCCGCTATGGCTACACCTTC,CAISEWAGGRYGYTF
TRBV5-4,.,TRBD1,TRBJ2-7,TGTGCCAGCAGCCCGCCGGGACAGGCCACCTACGAGCAGTACTTC,CASSPPGQATYEQYF
TRBV18,.,.,TRBJ2-2,TGTGCCAGCTCACGGGGAGGAGCCGACACCGGGGAGCTGTTTTTT,CASSRGGADTGELFF
TRBV5-6,.,TRBD2,TRBJ2-7,TGTGCCAGCAGCTCGTTTAGCGGGGGGATGTCCTACGAGCAGTACTTC,CASSSFSGGMSYEQYF
TRBV9,.,.,TRBJ1-6,TGTGCCAGCAGCGTACGGGACATCGCATCACCCCTCCACTTT,CASSVRDIASPLHF
TRBV30,.,.,TRBJ1-5,TGTGCCTGGAGTGTGGGGCCGCATATGCCCCAGCATTTT,CAWSVGPHMPQHF
TRBV19,.,TRBD2,TRBJ2-5,TGTGCCAGTAGTGCGCTAGCGGTGATCCAAGAGACCCAGTACTTC,CASSALAVIQETQYF
TRBV29-1,.,.,TRBJ1-1,TGCAGCGTTGAAGAACTAGAGGGGAACACTGAAGCTTTCTTT,CSVEELEGNTEAFF